This T cell receptor (beta chain) was recorded in a study of lymphopenia after photon versus proton radiotherapy. Findings and caveats of the study: Better survival with proton therapy was suggested as possible, not demonstrated. Oligoclonal CD8+ Temra expansion after nadir drove photon patients' diversity drop. Relative stability marked proton patients; photon patients lost diversity and naive cells.

Clones were read by immunoSEQ multiplex PCR, and TCRdb kept only the in-frame ones, dropping some. The repertoire holds approximately 30,000 clones, 81% seen once, with roughly a third in the top ten. For this clone: Its antigen remains unknown.

Between the trimmed V and J ends, which lost 5 bases and 0 bases, there was a span of 10 bases. CDR3 length: 14 residues. In germline, CDR1 is SGHVS, CDR2 FQNEAQ. The clonotype comes from a man aged 45-65 years with gastric cancer. This sequence joins TRBV7-8 and TRBJ1-1; D perhaps matches TRBD1 (6 bases). The sequences come from peripheral blood, collected from a patient treated with photon-based radiotherapy. Here the CDR3 reads CASSIDRMNTEAFF. Here the CDR3 DNA reads TGTGCCAGCAGCATAGACAGGATGAACACTGAAGCTTTCTTT.